The clone carrying this T cell receptor (beta chain) appeared many times. Its antigen is not known. Using two-round multiplex PCR, the authors amplified TCR beta CDR3 from genomic DNA. During first-round PCR, primers specific to each TRBV and TRBJ gene were used. Using its own MiXCR run on the multiplex PCR reads, TCRdb lists one record per CDR3 protein. The table has about 14,000 distinct CDR3 sequences, 28% seen once; the top ten hold 10% to 14%. The entry originates in a study of prognosis after radiotherapy for stage I lung cancer. Study-wide background: Newly diagnosed primary stage I lung tumors occurred in around 13 patients, and oligometastatic NSCLC after surgical resection of the primary tumor occurred in about five. Findings and caveats of the study: In patients who developed distant metastases, Shannon entropy measured after stereotactic body radiation therapy was lower, and baseline Shannon entropy was not associated with metastases. It was reported that patients with metastases and those without them differed in TRBV and TRBJ gene usage.

The starting material was PBMCs, obtained before or after stereotactic body radiation therapy (not recorded which). This receptor was identified in a donor over 45 with non-small cell lung cancer.

CDR3 DNA sequence: TGTGCCATCAGTGAGGATCGGGGCAGGGGTCATCCCGAGCAGTACTTC. Translation: CAISEDRGRGHPEQYF. The chain recombines TRBV10-3 with TRBJ2-7, with TRBD1 as a possible D gene (6 bases). There are 16 residues in the CDR3. CDR1 is ENHRY and CDR2 is SYGVKD in the germline V gene. V lost 2 bases to trimming and J lost 6 bases, with 20 bases between them.